The T cell receptor beta chain described here comes from a study of radiation and T cells in renal cell carcinoma. Described time point: blood 4 weeks post-SBRT, at nephrectomy. Treatment meaning: 15 Gy SBRT to primary tumor, nephrectomy 4 weeks later. Measured with immunoSEQ multiplex PCR; TCRdb has only the in-frame clones, and not every one. The profile shows under 100,000 clones, roughly 84% of them singletons. Trimming took off 3 bases at V and 4 bases at J, with 10 bases between the two ends. This CDR3 is 13 amino acids long. Germline-derived CDR1 and CDR2 are MNHEY and SMNVEV (reference sequence).

The receptor was isolated from a man aged 55 to 70 with renal cell carcinoma. The chain recombines TRBV27 with TRBJ2-7; D perhaps matches TRBD2 (5 bases). Sample: blood, taken from a patient whose treatment included radiotherapy and nephrectomy. DNA of the CDR3: TGTGCCAGCAGTTTTGTGGGAGCGTACGAGCAGTACTTC. Its translation is CASSFVGAYEQYF.